This TCR beta chain derives from a study of blood T cell repertoires in COVID-19. Study context: Italy, Spain and the United States were the sources of the convalescent and acute COVID-19 samples. PBMCs, B-cell-depleted T cells, or T cells were the source of the cDNA or gDNA that made up the material.

Authors' methods: Estimated nucleated cell counts came from reference gene primer amplification. The data were produced by immunoSEQ multiplex PCR, yet TCRdb's version contains in-frame clones alone and is incomplete. V and J calls and clone size are given by that table; D and trimming were obtained from the DNA. In the table there are roughly 300,000 clones, 89% of which are singletons. The CDR3 spans 14 residues. Germline V gene lookup returns CDR1 SQVTM and CDR2 ANQGSEA. Trimming removed 6 bases from V and 10 bases from J, with 19 bases in between. Sample: peripheral blood. The chain combines TRBV29-1 with TRBJ1-6; D is uncertain. The receptor was isolated from a man aged 18 to 30 who had recovered from COVID-19. The DNA for the CDR3 is TGCAGCGTGAGTCTGGGAGGGAACGGATCACCCCTCCACTTT. It is translated as CSVSLGGNGSPLHF.